This T cell receptor beta chain originates from a study of post-analysis software for immune sequencing data. General observations from the study: Batch-matched samples strongly co-clustered by F measure.

Unique-molecular-identifier-tagged TCR beta cDNA libraries were used. TCRdb ran MiXCR on the PCR reads and lists one entry per CDR3 protein. The sample shows roughly 800,000 distinct CDR3 sequences, approximately 57% of them seen only once. This clonotype was recorded only once. The antigen is undetermined. This TCR was sampled from a girl aged 10-17 years with multiple sclerosis. Sequencing used blood.

The CDR3 here is CSASPTRIPYEQYF. The CDR3 DNA reads TGCAGTGCTAGCCCGACTAGGATACCCTACGAGCAGTACTTC. The chain is built from TRBV20-1 and TRBJ2-7, with TRBD2 as a possible D gene (6 bases). Trimming took 3 bases from V and 2 from J, leaving 14 bases between them. The CDR3 runs to 14 residues. Per the germline V gene, CDR1 is DFQATT and CDR2 is SNEGSKA (reference sequence).